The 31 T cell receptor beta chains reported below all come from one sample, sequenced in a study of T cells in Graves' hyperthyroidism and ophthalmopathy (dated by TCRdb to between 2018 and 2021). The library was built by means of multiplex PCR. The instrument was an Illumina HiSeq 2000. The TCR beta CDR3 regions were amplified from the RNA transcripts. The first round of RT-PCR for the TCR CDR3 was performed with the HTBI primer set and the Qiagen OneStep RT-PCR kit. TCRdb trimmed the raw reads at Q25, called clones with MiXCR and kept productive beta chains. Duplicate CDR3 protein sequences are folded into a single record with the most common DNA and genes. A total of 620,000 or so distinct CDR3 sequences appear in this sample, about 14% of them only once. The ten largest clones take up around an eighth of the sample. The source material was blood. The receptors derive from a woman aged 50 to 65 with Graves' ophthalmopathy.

Here the CDR3 reads CASSEQGSNNQPQHF. The CDR3 coding sequence is TGTGCCAGCTCGGAACAGGGCTCTAACAATCAGCCCCAGCATTTT. The chain uses TRBV18 and TRBJ1-5, with D possibly being TRBD1 (6 bases). Trimming removed 6 bases at V and 3 bases at J, with 15 bases between. The CDR3 is made up of 15 amino acids. Germline V gene sequence: CDR1 KGHSH, CDR2 LQKENI.

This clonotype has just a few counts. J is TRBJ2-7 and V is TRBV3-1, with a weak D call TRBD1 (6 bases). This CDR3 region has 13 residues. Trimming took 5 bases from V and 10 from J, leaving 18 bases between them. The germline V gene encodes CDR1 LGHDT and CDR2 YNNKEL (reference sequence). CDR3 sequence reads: CASSDLSGTRQYF. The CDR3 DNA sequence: TGTGCCAGCAGCGATTTATCCGGGACACGACAGTACTTC.

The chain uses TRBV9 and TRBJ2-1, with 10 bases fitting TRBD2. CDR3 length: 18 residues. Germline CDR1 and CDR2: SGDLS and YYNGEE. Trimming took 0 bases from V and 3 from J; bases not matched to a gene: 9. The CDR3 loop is CASSVEGGGLAIYNEQFF. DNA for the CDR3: TGTGCCAGCAGCGTAGAGGGGGGGGGACTAGCGATCTACAATGAGCAGTTCTTC.

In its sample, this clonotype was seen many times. The CDR3 region has the DNA TGTGCCAGCAGCCCCGACAGGGGGCCCTACGAGCAGTACTTC. Translating gives CASSPDRGPYEQYF. The V gene is TRBV7-2, the J gene TRBJ2-7; TRBD1 aligns across 10 bases. The CDR3 extends over 14 amino acids. The V segment lost 5 bases and the J segment 2 bases; nucleotides outside the gene matches: 3. In germline, CDR1 is SGHTA, CDR2 FQGNSA.

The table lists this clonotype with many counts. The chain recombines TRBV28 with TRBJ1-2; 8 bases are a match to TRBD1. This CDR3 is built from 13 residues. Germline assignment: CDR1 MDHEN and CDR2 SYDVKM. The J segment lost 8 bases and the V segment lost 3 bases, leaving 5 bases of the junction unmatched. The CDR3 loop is CASSFQGASGYTF. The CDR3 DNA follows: TGTGCCAGCAGTTTTCAGGGGGCCTCGGGCTACACCTTC.

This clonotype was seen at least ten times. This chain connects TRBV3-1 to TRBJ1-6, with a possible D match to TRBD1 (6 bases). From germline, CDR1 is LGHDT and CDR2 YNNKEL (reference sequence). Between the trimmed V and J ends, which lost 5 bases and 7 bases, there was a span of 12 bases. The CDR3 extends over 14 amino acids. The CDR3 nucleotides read TGTGCCAGCAGCAATCTCAGGGGAAATTCACCCCTCCACTTT. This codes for CASSNLRGNSPLHF. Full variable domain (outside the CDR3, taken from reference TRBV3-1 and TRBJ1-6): DTAVSQTPKYLVTQMGNDKSIKCEQNLGHDTMYWYKQDSKKFLKIMFSYNNKELIINETVPNRFSPKSPDKAHLNLHINSLELGDSAVYFCASSNLRGNSPLHFGNGTRLTVT.

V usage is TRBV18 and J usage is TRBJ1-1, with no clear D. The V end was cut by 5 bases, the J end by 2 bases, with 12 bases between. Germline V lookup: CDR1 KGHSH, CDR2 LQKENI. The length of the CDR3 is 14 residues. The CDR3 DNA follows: TGTGCCAGCTCAGTCGACCGAATTAACACTGAAGCTTTCTTT. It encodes CASSVDRINTEAFF.

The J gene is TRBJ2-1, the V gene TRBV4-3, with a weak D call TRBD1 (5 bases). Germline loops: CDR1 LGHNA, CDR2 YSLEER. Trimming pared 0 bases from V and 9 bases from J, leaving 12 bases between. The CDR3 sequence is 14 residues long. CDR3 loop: CASSQDQGRVEQFF. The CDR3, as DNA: TGCGCCAGCAGCCAAGATCAGGGCAGGGTTGAGCAGTTCTTC.

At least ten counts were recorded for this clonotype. CDR3 in amino acids: CASSVTSDNEQFF. CDR3 coding DNA: TGTGCCAGCTCAGTAACTTCCGACAATGAGCAGTTCTTC. J is TRBJ2-1 and V is TRBV18; D remains unclear. Germline values: CDR1 KGHSH, CDR2 LQKENI. The V end was cut by 5 bases, the J end by 5 bases, with 10 bases between. The CDR3 covers 13 residues.

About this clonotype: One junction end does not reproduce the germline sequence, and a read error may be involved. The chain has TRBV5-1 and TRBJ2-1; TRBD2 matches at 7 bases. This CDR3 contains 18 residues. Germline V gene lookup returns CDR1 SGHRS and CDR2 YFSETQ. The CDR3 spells CASRRLPGGLAVYNEQFF. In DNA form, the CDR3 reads TGTGCCAGCAGACGGCTCCCCGGCGGCCTAGCGGTCTACAATGAGCAGTTCTTC.

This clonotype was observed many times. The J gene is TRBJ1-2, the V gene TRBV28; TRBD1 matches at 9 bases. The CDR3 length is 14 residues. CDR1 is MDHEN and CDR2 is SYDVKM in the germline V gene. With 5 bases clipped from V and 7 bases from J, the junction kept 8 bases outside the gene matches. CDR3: CASSPPGQGRGYTF. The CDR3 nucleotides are TGTGCCAGCAGTCCTCCGGGACAGGGTCGTGGCTACACCTTC.

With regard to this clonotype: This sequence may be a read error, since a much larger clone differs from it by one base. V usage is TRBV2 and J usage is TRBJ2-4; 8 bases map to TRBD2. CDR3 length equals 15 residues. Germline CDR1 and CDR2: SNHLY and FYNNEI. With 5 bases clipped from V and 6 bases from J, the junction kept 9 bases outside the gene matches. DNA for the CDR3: TGTGCCAGCAGTAGCGGGAGCGTTGGGGGAAACATTCAGTACTTC. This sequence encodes CASSSGSVGGNIQYF.

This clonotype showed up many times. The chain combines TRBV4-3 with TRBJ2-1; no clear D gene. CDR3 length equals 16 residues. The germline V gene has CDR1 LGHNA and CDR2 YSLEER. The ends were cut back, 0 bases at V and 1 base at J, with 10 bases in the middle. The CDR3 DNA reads TGCGCCAGCAGCCAAGAACACAGAGCGTCCTACAATGAGCAGTTCTTC. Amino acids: CASSQEHRASYNEQFF.

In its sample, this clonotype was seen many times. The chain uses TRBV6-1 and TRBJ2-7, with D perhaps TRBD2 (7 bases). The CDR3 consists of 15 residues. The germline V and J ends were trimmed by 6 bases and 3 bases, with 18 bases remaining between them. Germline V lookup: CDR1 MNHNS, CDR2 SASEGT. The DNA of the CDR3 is TGTGCCAGCAGGGGGGGGCGGGATGCGAACTACGAGCAGTACTTC. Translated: CASRGGRDANYEQYF.

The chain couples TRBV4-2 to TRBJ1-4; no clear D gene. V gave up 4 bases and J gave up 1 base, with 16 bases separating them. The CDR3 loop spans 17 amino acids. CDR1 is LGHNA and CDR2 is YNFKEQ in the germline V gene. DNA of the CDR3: TGTGCCAGCAGCCCCCTTGGGTCGGGGAGAACTAATGAAAAACTGTTTTTT. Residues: CASSPLGSGRTNEKLFF.

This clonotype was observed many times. In DNA, the CDR3 is TGTGCCAGCAGCTTAGTGGCTAGCGGAGGCACAGATACGCAGTATTTT. Encoded protein: CASSLVASGGTDTQYF. This rearrangement joins TRBV11-2 to TRBJ2-3; TRBD2 matches at 7 bases. The V gene's germline CDR1 is SGHAT and CDR2 FQNNGV. V lost 1 base, J lost 1 base, and 5 bases stayed unmatched. The CDR3 runs to 16 residues.

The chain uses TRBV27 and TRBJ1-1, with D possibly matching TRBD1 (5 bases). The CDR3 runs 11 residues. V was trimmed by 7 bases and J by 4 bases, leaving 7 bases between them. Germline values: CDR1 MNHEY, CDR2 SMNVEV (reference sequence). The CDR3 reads CASTGSTEAFF. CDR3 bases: TGTGCCAGCACAGGGAGCACTGAAGCTTTCTTT.

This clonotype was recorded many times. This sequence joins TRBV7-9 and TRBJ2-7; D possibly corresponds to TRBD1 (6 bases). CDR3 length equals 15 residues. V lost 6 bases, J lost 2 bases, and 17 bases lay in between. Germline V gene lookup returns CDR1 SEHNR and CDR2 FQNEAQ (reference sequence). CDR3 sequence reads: CASSRTGTRAYEQYF. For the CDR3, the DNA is TGTGCCAGCAGTCGAACCGGGACACGAGCCTACGAGCAGTACTTC.

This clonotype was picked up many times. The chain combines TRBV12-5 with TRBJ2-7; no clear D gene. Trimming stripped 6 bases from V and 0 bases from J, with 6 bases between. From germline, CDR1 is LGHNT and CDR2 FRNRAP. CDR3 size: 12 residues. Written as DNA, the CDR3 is TGTGCTAGTGGGGAAAGCTCCTACGAGCAGTACTTC. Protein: CASGESSYEQYF.

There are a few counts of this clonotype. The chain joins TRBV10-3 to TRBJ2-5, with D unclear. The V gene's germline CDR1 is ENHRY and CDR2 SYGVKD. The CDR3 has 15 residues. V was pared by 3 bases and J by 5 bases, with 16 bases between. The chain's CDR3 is CAISERAVLQETQYF. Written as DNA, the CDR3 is TGTGCCATCAGTGAAAGGGCGGTACTCCAGGAGACCCAGTACTTC.

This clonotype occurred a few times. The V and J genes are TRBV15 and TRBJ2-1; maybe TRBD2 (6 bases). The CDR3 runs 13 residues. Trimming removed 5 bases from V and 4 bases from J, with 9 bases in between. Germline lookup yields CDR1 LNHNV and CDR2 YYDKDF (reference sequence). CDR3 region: CATSSTRYNEQFF. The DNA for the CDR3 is TGTGCCACCAGCTCGACTAGATACAATGAGCAGTTCTTC. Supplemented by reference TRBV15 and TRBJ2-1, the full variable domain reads DAMVIQNPRYQVTQFGKPVTLSCSQTLNHNVMYWYQQKSSQAPKLLFHYYDKDFNNEADTPDNFQSRRPNTSFCFLDIRSPGLGDTAMYLCATSSTRYNEQFFGPGTRLTVL.

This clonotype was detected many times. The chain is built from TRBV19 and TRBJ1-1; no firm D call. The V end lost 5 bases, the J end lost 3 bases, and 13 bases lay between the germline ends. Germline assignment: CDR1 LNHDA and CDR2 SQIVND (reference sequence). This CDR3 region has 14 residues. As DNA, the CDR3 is TGTGCCAGTAGTCCATGGACGGGAGACACTGAAGCTTTCTTT. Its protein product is CASSPWTGDTEAFF.

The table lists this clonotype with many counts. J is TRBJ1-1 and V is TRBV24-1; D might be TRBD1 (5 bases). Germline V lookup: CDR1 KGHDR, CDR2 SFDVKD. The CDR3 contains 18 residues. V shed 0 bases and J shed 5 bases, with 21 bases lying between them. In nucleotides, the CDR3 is TGTGCCACCAGTGATTTGTGGGAGGGGAAACATTGGGAGACTGAAGCTTTCTTT. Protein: CATSDLWEGKHWETEAFF.

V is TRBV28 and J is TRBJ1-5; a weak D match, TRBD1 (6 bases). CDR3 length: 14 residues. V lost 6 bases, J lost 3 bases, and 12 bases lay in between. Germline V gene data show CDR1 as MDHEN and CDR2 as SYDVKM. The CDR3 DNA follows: TGTGCCAGCAGATTCTACAGGGACAATCAGCCCCAGCATTTT. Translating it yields CASRFYRDNQPQHF.

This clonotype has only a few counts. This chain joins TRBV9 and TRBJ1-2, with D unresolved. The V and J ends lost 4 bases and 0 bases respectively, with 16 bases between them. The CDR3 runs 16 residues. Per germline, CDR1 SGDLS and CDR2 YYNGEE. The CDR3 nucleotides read TGTGCCAGCAGCACCGGACGGGAGACTCCTAACTATGGCTACACCTTC. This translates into CASSTGRETPNYGYTF.

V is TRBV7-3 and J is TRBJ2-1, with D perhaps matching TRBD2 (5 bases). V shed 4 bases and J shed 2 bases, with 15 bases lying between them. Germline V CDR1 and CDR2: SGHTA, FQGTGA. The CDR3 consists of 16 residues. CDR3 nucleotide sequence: TGTGCCAGCAGCTCAATAAGCGGAACTACCTACAATGAGCAGTTCTTC. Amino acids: CASSSISGTTYNEQFF.

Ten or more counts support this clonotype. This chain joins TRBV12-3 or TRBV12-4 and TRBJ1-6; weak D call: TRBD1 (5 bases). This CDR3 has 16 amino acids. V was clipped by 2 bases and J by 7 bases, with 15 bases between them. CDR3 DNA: TGTGCCAGCAGTTTAAGCGTGGGCGGGGGGAATTCACCCCTCCACTTT. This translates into CASSLSVGGGNSPLHF.

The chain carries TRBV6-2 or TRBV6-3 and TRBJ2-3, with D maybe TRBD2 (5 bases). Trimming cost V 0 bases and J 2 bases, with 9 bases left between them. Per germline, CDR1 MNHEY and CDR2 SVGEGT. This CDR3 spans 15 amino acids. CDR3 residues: CASSYSRAATDTQYF. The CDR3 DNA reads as TGTGCCAGCAGTTACTCGAGGGCGGCCACAGATACGCAGTATTTT.

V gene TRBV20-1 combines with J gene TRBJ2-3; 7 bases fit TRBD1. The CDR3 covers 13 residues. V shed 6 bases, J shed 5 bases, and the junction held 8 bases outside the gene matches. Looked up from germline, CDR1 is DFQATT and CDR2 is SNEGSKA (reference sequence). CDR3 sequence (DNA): TGCAGTGCCCCTCGACAGGGTCAAGATACGCAGTATTTT. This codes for CSAPRQGQDTQYF.

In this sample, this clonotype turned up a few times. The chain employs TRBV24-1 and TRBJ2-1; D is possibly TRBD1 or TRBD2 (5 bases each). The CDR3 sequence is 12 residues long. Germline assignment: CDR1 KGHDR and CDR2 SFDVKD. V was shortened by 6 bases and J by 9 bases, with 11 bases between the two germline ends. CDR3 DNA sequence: TGTGCCACCAGTCTACAGGCGGGTGAGCAGTTCTTC. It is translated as CATSLQAGEQFF.

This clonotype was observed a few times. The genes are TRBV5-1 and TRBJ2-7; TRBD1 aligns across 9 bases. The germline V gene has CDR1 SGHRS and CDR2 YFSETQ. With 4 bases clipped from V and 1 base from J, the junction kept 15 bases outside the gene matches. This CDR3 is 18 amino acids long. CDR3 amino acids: CASSPISGQGLVSYEQYF. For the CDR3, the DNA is TGCGCCAGCAGCCCTATATCGGGACAGGGCTTAGTTTCCTACGAGCAGTACTTC.